This TCR beta chain derives from a study of blood T cell repertoires in COVID-19. At the level of the study: Samples came from the United States, Italy and Spain, spanning acute and convalescent COVID-19.

Germline CDR1 and CDR2: SNHLY and FYNNEI. V lost 5 bases and J 3 bases, leaving 8 bases between the germline ends. This CDR3 is 14 amino acids long. This table comes from immunoSEQ multiplex PCR, and its TCRdb copy is limited to in-frame clones, with some not included. The sample records roughly 480,000 clones, roughly nine tenths being singletons. While infection was still active, Seattle patients were enrolled and then followed longitudinally. V usage is TRBV2 and J usage is TRBJ1-6; D unclear. The TCR comes from a young man with COVID-19, enrolled during active disease. The sequencing sample was made of peripheral blood. CDR3 loop: CASSFYSYNSPLHF. The CDR3 nucleotides are TGTGCCAGCAGTTTCTACAGCTATAATTCACCCCTCCACTTT.